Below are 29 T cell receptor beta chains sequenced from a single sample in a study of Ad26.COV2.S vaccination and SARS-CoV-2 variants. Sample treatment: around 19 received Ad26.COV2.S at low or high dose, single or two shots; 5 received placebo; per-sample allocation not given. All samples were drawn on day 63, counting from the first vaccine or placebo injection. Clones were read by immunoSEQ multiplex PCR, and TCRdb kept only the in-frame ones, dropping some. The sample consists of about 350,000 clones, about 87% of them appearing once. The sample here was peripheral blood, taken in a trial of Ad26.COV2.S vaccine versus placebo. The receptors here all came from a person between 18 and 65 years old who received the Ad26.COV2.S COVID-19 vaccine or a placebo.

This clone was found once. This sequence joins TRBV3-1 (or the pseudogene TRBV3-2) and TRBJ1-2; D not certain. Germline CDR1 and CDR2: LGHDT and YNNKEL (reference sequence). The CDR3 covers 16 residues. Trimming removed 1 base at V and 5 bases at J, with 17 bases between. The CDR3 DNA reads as TGTGCCAGCAGCCAAGGTCAGCCCCTTCAAGTTTATGGCTACACCTTC. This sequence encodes CASSQGQPLQVYGYTF.

CDR3 DNA sequence: TGTGCCAGCAGACACTACAGGGGGTTCAACACTGAAGCTTTCTTT. It is translated as CASRHYRGFNTEAFF. The rearrangement links TRBV11-2 to TRBJ1-1; 8 positions match TRBD1. The ends lost 6 bases at V and 2 bases at J; junction bases unmatched: 8. The germline V gene has CDR1 SGHAT and CDR2 FQNNGV. This CDR3 contains 15 residues.

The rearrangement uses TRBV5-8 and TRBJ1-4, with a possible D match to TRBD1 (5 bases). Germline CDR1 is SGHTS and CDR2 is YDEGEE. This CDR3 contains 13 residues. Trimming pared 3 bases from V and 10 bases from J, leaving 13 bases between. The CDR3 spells CASSSRQPAKLFF. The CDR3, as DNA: TGTGCCAGCAGCTCACGACAGCCCGCAAAACTGTTTTTT.

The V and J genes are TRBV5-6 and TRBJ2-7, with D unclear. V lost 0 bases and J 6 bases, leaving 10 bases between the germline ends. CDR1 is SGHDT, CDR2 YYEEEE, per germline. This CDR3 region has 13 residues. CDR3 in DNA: TGTGCCAGCAGCTTGGTGGTGGGCGGCGAGCAGTACTTC. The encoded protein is CASSLVVGGEQYF.

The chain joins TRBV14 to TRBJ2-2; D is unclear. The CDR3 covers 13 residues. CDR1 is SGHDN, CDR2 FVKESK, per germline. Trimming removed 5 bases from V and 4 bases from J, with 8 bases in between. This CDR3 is CASSYTATGELFF. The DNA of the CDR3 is TGTGCCAGCAGCTACACAGCCACCGGGGAGCTGTTTTTT.

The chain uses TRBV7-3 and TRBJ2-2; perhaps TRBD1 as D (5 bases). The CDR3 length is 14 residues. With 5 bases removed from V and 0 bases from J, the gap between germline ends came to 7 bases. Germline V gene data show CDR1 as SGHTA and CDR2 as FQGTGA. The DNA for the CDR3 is TGTGCCAGCAGCGAGACAGCGAACACCGGGGAGCTGTTTTTT. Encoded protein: CASSETANTGELFF.

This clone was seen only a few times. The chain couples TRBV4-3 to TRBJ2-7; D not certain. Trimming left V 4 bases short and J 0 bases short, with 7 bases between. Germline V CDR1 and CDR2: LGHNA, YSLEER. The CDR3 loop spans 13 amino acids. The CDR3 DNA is TGCGCCAGCAGCCGGGGTACCTCCTACGAGCAGTACTTC. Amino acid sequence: CASSRGTSYEQYF.

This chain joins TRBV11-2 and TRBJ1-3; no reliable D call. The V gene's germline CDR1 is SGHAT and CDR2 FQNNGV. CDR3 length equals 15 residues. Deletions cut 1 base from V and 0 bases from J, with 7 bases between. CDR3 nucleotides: TGTGCCAGCAGCTTAGCACAATTCTCTGGAAACACCATATATTTT. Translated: CASSLAQFSGNTIYF.

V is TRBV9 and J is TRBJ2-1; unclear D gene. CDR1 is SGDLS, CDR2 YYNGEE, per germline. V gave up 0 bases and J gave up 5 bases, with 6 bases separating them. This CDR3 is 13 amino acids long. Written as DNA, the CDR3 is TGTGCCAGCAGCGTAGCCGGAAACAATGAGCAGTTCTTC. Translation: CASSVAGNNEQFF.

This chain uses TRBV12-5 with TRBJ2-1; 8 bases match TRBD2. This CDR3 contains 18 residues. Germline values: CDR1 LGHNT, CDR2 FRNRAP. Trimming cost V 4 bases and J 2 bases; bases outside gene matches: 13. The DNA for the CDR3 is TGTGCTAGTGGTTCCAATTATCTGGGCGGGAGGACCTACAATGAGCAGTTCTTC. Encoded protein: CASGSNYLGGRTYNEQFF.

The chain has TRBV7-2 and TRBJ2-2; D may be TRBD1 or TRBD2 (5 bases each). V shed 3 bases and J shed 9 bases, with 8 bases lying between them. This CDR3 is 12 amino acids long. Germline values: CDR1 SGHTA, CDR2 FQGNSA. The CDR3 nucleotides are TGTGCCAGCAGCTTCAGGGACCGGGAGCTGTTTTTT. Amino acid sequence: CASSFRDRELFF.

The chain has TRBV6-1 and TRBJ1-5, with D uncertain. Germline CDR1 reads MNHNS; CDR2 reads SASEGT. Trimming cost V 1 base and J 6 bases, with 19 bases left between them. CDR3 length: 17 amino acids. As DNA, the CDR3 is TGTGCCAGCAGTGAAGTAGCTCTGAGACGACTTAGTCAGCCCCAGCATTTT. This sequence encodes CASSEVALRRLSQPQHF.

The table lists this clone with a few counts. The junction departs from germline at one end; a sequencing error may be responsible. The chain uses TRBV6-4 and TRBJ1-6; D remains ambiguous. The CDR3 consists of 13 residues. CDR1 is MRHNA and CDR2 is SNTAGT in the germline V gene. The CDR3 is CASSPSDNSPLHF. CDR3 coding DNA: TGTGCCAGCAGTCCCTCCGATAATTCACCCCTCCACTTT.

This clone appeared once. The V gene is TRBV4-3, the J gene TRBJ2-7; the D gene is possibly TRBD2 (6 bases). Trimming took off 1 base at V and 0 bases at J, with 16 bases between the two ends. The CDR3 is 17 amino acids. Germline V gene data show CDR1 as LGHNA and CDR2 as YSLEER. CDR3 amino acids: CASSQGASEIFSYEQYF. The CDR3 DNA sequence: TGCGCCAGCAGCCAAGGAGCTAGCGAGATCTTCTCCTACGAGCAGTACTTC.

This CDR3 reads CASSQDWGTRDQPQHF. CDR3 coding DNA: TGCGCCAGCAGCCAAGATTGGGGGACCCGAGATCAGCCCCAGCATTTT. The chain is built from TRBV4-3 and TRBJ1-5, with TRBD1 as a possible D gene (5 bases). Germline V gene data show CDR1 as LGHNA and CDR2 as YSLEER. Trimming left V 0 bases short and J 5 bases short, with 14 bases between. The CDR3 is 16 amino acids.

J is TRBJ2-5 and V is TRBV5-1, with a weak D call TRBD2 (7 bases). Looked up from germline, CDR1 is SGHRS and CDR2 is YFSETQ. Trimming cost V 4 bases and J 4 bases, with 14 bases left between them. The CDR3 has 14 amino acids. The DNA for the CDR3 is TGCGCCAGCAGCCCGGCGGGGGCAGGAGAGACCCAGTACTTC. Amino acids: CASSPAGAGETQYF.

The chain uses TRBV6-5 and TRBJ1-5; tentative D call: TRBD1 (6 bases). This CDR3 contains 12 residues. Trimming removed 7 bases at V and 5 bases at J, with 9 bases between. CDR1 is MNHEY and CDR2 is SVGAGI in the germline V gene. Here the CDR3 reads CASTGGHQPQHF. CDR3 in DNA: TGTGCCAGCACGGGGGGGCATCAGCCCCAGCATTTT.

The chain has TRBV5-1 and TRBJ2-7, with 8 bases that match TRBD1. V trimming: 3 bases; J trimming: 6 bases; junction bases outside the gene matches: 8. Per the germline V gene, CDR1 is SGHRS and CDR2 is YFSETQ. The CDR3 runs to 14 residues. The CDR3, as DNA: TGCGCCAGCAGCTCGCTTGACAGGGGTGGCGAGCAGTACTTC. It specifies CASSSLDRGGEQYF.

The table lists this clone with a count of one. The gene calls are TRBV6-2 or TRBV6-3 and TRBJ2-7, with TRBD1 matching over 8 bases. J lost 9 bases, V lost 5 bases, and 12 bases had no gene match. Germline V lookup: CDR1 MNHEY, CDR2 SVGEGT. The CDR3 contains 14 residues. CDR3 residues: CASSLLSGGGRQYF. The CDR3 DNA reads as TGTGCCAGCAGTCTGCTATCAGGGGGCGGACGGCAGTACTTC.

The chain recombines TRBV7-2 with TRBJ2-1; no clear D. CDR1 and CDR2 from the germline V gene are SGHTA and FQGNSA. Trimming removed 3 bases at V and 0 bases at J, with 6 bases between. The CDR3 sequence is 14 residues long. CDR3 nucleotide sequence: TGTGCCAGCAGCTTCGATAGCTCCTACAATGAGCAGTTCTTC. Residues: CASSFDSSYNEQFF.

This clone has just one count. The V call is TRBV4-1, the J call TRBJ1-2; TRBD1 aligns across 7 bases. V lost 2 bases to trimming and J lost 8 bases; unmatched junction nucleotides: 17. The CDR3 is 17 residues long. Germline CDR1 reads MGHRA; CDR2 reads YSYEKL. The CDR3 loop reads CASSQILNPGTAGGYTF. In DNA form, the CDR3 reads TGCGCCAGCAGCCAAATATTAAACCCCGGGACAGCCGGAGGCTACACCTTC.

The CDR3 DNA sequence: TGCGCCAGCAGCCCAGGACAAACCTACGAGCAGTACTTC. Its translation: CASSPGQTYEQYF. The rearrangement uses TRBV5-1 and TRBJ2-7, with D possibly matching TRBD1 (5 bases). The V and J ends lost 4 bases and 2 bases respectively, with 10 bases between them. The CDR3 loop spans 13 amino acids. Germline V gene lookup returns CDR1 SGHRS and CDR2 YFSETQ. Together with reference TRBV5-1 and TRBJ2-7, the CDR3 gives the full variable domain: KAGVTQTPRYLIKTRGQQVTLSCSPISGHRSVSWYQQTPGQGLQFLFEYFSETQRNKGNFPGRFSGRQFSNSRSEMNVSTLELGDSALYLCASSPGQTYEQYFGPGTRLTVT.

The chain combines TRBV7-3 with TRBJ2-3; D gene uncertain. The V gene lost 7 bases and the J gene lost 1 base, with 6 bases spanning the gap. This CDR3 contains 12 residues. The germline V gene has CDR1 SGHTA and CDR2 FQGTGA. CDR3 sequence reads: CASTPGTDTQYF. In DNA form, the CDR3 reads TGTGCCAGCACCCCGGGCACAGATACGCAGTATTTT.

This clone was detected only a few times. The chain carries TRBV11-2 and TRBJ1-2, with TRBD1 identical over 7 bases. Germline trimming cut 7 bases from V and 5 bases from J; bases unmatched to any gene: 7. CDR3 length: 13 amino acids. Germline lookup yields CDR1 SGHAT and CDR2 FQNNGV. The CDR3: CASTTGVSYGYTF. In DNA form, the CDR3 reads TGTGCCAGCACCACAGGGGTTTCTTATGGCTACACCTTC. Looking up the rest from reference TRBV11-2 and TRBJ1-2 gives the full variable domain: EAGVAQSPRYKIIEKRQSVAFWCNPISGHATLYWYQQILGQGPKLLIQFQNNGVVDDSQLPKDRFSAERLKGVDSTLKIQPAKLEDSAVYLCASTTGVSYGYTFGSGTRLTVV.

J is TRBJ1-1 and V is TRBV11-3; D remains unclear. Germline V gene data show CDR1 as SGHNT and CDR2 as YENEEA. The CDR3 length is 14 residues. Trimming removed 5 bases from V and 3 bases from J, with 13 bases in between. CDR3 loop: CASSAGGQDTEAFF. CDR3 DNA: TGTGCCAGCAGCGCCGGAGGGCAAGACACTGAAGCTTTCTTT. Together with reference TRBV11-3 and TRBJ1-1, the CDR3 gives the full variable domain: EAGVVQSPRYKIIEKKQPVAFWCNPISGHNTLYWYLQNLGQGPELLIRYENEEAVDDSQLPKDRFSAERLKGVDSTLKIQPAELGDSAVYLCASSAGGQDTEAFFGQGTRLTVV.

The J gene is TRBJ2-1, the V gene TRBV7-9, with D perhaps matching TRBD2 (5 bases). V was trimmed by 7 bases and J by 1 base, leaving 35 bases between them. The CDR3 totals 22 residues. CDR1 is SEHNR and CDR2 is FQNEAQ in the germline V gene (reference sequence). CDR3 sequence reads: CASTNPFEVGASSRGSYNEQFF. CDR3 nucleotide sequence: TGTGCCAGCACCAATCCCTTTGAGGTTGGCGCTAGCTCCCGGGGATCCTACAATGAGCAGTTCTTC.

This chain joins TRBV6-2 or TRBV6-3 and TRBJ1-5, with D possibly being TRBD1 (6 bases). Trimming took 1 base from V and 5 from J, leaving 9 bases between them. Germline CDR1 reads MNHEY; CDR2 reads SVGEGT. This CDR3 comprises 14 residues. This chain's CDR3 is CASSYYRDDQPQHF. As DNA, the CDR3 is TGTGCCAGCAGTTACTACAGGGACGATCAGCCCCAGCATTTT.

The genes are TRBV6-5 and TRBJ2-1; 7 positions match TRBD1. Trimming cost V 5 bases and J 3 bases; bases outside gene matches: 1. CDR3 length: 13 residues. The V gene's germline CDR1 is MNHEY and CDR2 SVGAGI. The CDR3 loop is CASSPGGYNEQFF. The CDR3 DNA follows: TGTGCCAGCAGTCCAGGGGGCTACAATGAGCAGTTCTTC.

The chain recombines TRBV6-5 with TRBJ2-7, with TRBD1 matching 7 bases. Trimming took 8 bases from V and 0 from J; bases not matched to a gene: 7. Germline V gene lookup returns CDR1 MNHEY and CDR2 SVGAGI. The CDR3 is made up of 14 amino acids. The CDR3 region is CASRRTGVSYEQYF. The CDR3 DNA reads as TGTGCCAGCCGGCGGACAGGCGTCTCCTACGAGCAGTACTTC.